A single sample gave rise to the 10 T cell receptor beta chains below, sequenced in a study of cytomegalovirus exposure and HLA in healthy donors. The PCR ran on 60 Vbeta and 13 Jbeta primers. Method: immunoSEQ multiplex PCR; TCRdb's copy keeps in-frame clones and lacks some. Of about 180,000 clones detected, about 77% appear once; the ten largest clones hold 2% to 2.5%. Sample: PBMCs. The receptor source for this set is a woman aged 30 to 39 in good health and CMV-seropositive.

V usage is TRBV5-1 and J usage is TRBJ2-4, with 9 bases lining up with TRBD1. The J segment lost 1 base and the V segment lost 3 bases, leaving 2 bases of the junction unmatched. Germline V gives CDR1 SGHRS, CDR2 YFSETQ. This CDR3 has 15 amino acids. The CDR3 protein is CASSWDRAAKNIQYF. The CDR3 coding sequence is TGCGCCAGCAGCTGGGACAGGGCGGCCAAAAACATTCAGTACTTC.

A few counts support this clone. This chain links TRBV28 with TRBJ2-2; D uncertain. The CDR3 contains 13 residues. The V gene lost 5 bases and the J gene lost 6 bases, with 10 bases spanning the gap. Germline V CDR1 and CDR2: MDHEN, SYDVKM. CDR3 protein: CASSLLSPGELFF. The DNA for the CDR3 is TGTGCCAGCAGTCTCCTTAGTCCCGGGGAGCTGTTTTTT.

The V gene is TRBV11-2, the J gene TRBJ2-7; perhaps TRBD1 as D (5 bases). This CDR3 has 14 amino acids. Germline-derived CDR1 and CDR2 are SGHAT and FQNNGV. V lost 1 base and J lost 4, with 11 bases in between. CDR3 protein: CASSLGPAGYEQYF. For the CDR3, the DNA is TGTGCCAGCAGCTTAGGTCCTGCAGGGTACGAGCAGTACTTC.

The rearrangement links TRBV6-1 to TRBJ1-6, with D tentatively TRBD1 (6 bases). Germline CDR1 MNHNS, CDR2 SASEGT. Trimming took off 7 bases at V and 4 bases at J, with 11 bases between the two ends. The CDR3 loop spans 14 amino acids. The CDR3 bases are TGTGCCAGCAACAGGGACGGGTATAATTCACCCCTCCACTTT. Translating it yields CASNRDGYNSPLHF.

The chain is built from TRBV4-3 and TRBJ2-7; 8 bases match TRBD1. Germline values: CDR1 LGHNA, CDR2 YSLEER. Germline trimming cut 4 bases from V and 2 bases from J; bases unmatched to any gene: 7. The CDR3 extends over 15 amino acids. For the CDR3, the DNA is TGCGCCAGCAGCCTTGGGACAGGTGGGACCTACGAGCAGTACTTC. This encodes CASSLGTGGTYEQYF.

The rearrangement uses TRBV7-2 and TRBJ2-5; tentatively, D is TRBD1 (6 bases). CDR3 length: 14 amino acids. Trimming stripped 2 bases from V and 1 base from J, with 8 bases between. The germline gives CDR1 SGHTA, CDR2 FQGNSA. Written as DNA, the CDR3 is TGTGCCAGCAGCTTAACAGGGCTCCAAGAGACCCAGTACTTC. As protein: CASSLTGLQETQYF.

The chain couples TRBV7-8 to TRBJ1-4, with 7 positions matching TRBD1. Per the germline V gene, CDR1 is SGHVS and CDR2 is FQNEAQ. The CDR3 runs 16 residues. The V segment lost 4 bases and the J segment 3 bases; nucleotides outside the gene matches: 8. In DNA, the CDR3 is TGTGCCAGCAGCTCTACAGGGGTTGCGGCTAATGAAAAACTGTTTTTT. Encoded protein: CASSSTGVAANEKLFF.

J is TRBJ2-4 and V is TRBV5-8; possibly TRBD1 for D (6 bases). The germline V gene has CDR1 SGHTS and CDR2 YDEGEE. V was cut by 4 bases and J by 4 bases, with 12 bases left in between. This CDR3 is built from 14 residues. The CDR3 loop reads CASSPVRGKNIQYF. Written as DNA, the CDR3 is TGTGCCAGCAGCCCGGTCAGGGGAAAAAACATTCAGTACTTC.

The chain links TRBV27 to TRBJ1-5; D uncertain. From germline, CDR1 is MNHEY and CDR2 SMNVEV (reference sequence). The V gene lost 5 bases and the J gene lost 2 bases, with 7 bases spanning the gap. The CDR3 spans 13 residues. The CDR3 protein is CASSLSGNQPQHF. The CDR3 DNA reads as TGTGCCAGCAGTCTTTCCGGCAATCAGCCCCAGCATTTT.

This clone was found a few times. The CDR3 sequence: CASSRLASTDTQYF. CDR3 in DNA: TGTGCCAGCAGCCGACTAGCTTCCACAGATACGCAGTATTTT. The chain joins TRBV7-2 to TRBJ2-3, with 7 positions matching TRBD2. V was pared by 5 bases and J by 2 bases, with 4 bases of the junction left unmatched. The CDR3 runs 14 residues. Per the germline V gene, CDR1 is SGHTA and CDR2 is FQGNSA. The whole variable domain, filled in from reference TRBV7-2 and TRBJ2-3, reads GAGVSQSPSNKVTEKGKDVELRCDPISGHTALYWYRQSLGQGLEFLIYFQGNSAPDKSGLPSDRFSAERTGGSVSTLTIQRTQQEDSAVYLCASSRLASTDTQYFGPGTRLTVL.